Sequencing of this T cell receptor (beta chain) was carried out in a study of T cells in Graves' hyperthyroidism and ophthalmopathy. TCR beta CDR3 region amplification was performed from RNA transcripts. The TCR CDR3 was amplified in a first-round RT-PCR using the HTBI primer set. TCRdb called the multiplex PCR reads again in MiXCR, with one record for every CDR3 protein. Here the sample spans hundreds of thousands of distinct CDR3 sequences, approximately 20% being singletons. This clonotype occurred many times. Each person with ophthalmopathy scored at least 3 on the Clinical Activity Score, reached NOSPECS grade 4 or higher, and had been ill under 3 months. With V trimmed by 4 bases and J by 10 bases, 9 bases remained unmatched. CDR3 length: 14 amino acids. Germline V lookup: CDR1 MGHRA, CDR2 YSYEKL.

Sequenced material: blood. This clonotype was obtained from a man in his thirties or forties with Graves' ophthalmopathy. The chain has TRBV4-1 and TRBJ2-1, with 8 bases matching TRBD1. The CDR3 loop is CASSRAGGGEEQFF. The CDR3 coding sequence is TGCGCCAGCAGCCGGGCAGGGGGCGGAGAAGAGCAGTTCTTC.